This entry lists 22 T cell receptor beta chains sequenced from one sample in a study of CD8 T cells in ankylosing spondylitis. From the 5' RACE reads, TCRdb called clonotypes with MiXCR, one entry per CDR3 protein. The sample records more than 150,000 distinct CDR3 sequences, around 13% being singletons. Sequenced material: blood, either unsorted or a sorted T cell fraction (not recorded which). These receptors came from a male donor with ankylosing spondylitis or in good health (not recorded which).

The V call is TRBV5-6, the J call TRBJ1-2; D is unclear. Germline CDR1 and CDR2: SGHDT and YYEEEE. Trimming removed 2 bases at V and 0 bases at J, with 8 bases between. The CDR3 is 14 amino acids. Here the CDR3 reads CASSLPGANYGYTF. The CDR3 nucleotides are TGTGCCAGCAGCTTACCGGGAGCTAACTATGGCTACACCTTC.

This clonotype has only a few counts. The gene calls are TRBV11-2 and TRBJ2-1; D gene ambiguous. V lost 5 bases, J lost 7 bases, and 21 bases lay in between. This CDR3 contains 16 residues. Germline assignment: CDR1 SGHAT and CDR2 FQNNGV. The CDR3 loop is CASSPRPDDLRNEQFF. For the CDR3, the DNA is TGTGCCAGCAGCCCACGACCGGACGATTTGAGAAATGAGCAGTTCTTC. Looking up the rest from reference TRBV11-2 and TRBJ2-1 gives the full variable domain: EAGVAQSPRYKIIEKRQSVAFWCNPISGHATLYWYQQILGQGPKLLIQFQNNGVVDDSQLPKDRFSAERLKGVDSTLKIQPAKLEDSAVYLCASSPRPDDLRNEQFFGPGTRLTVL.

A few counts support this clonotype. The rearrangement joins TRBV4-1 to TRBJ1-1, with a possible D match to TRBD1 (5 bases). The CDR3 extends over 15 amino acids. Trimming took 3 bases from V and 5 from J, leaving 16 bases between them. Germline lookup yields CDR1 MGHRA and CDR2 YSYEKL. In nucleotides, the CDR3 is TGCGCCAGCAGCCACTCCCAGGGAGGTATGACTGAAGCTTTCTTT. This sequence encodes CASSHSQGGMTEAFF.

This clonotype has a count of ten or more. The gene calls are TRBV6-1 and TRBJ1-5; 11 nucleotides line up with TRBD1. CDR1 is MNHNS and CDR2 is SASEGT in the germline V gene. The V segment lost 6 bases and the J segment 5 bases; nucleotides outside the gene matches: 9. This CDR3 has 16 amino acids. The CDR3 loop is CASRLNPGQGDQPQHF. CDR3 nucleotide sequence: TGTGCCAGCAGACTGAACCCGGGACAGGGGGATCAGCCCCAGCATTTT.

This clonotype came up a few times. This CDR3 fails to terminate in the conserved phenylalanine or tryptophan, so it likely reflects a read error. The rearrangement links TRBV10-3 to TRBJ2-1; TRBD2 agrees at 7 bases. CDR3 size: 16 residues. The germline V gene encodes CDR1 ENHRY and CDR2 SYGVKD. V was clipped by 5 bases and J by 0 bases; unmatched bases: 7. This CDR3 reads CAISLLAESSYNEQFS. The CDR3 DNA reads as TGTGCCATCAGTCTCCTAGCGGAGAGCTCCTACAATGAGCAGTTCTCC.

The CDR3 DNA follows: TGTGCCAGCAGTTCCCATCAGGGACAGGGTGGAGGAGAGACCCAGTACTTC. This translates into CASSSHQGQGGGETQYF. The chain recombines TRBV12-3 or TRBV12-4 with TRBJ2-5; 9 bases are a match to TRBD1. The CDR3 runs to 17 residues. V was pared by 4 bases and J by 4 bases, with 13 bases of the junction left unmatched.

The rearrangement joins TRBV11-2 to TRBJ2-7, with D possibly TRBD1 on 5 matching bases. The CDR3 has 12 residues. Between the trimmed V and J ends, which lost 5 bases and 9 bases, there was a span of 14 bases. Germline CDR1 reads SGHAT; CDR2 reads FQNNGV. CDR3 in amino acids: CASSPRTSVQYF. The CDR3 DNA reads TGTGCCAGCAGCCCTAGGACATCCGTGCAGTACTTC. The variable domain in full, with the rest retrieved from reference TRBV11-2 and TRBJ2-7, is EAGVAQSPRYKIIEKRQSVAFWCNPISGHATLYWYQQILGQGPKLLIQFQNNGVVDDSQLPKDRFSAERLKGVDSTLKIQPAKLEDSAVYLCASSPRTSVQYFGPGTRLTVT.

This clonotype was observed a handful of times. V usage is TRBV12-3 or TRBV12-4 and J usage is TRBJ1-3, with D maybe TRBD1 (5 bases). The CDR3 contains 14 residues. V was trimmed by 5 bases and J by 3 bases, leaving 11 bases between them. This CDR3 is CASSTGVVGNTIYF. The CDR3 DNA sequence: TGTGCCAGCAGTACGGGGGTTGTTGGAAACACCATATATTTT.

The chain links TRBV27 to TRBJ2-7; 7 bases match TRBD2. With V trimmed by 1 base and J by 4 bases, 7 bases remained unmatched. The CDR3 has 15 amino acids. Germline lookup yields CDR1 MNHEY and CDR2 SMNVEV (reference sequence). CDR3 region: CASSLYGGSGYEQYF. The CDR3 DNA sequence: TGTGCCAGCAGTTTATACGGGGGGAGTGGGTACGAGCAGTACTTC.

The chain is built from TRBV29-1 and TRBJ2-2; TRBD2 aligns across 7 bases. The CDR3 extends over 15 amino acids. Germline-derived CDR1 and CDR2 are SQVTM and ANQGSEA. The V gene end was trimmed by 5 bases and the J gene end by 4 bases; junction bases not matched to a gene: 10. CDR3 residues: CSVHGRGASTGELFF. Written as DNA, the CDR3 is TGCAGCGTTCATGGGAGGGGTGCGAGCACCGGGGAGCTGTTTTTT.

This clonotype showed up just a few times. This chain joins TRBV12-3 or TRBV12-4 and TRBJ1-4, with D perhaps matching TRBD1 (6 bases). The CDR3 has 16 amino acids. The germline V and J ends were trimmed by 5 bases and 0 bases, with 13 bases remaining between them. The CDR3 loop reads CASSPAQGATNEKLFF. DNA of the CDR3: TGTGCCAGCAGTCCCGCACAGGGCGCAACTAATGAAAAACTGTTTTTT.

The chain joins TRBV3-1 to TRBJ1-2; D perhaps matches TRBD1 (5 bases). V lost 3 bases and J 8 bases, leaving 19 bases between the germline ends. Germline V lookup: CDR1 LGHDT, CDR2 YNNKEL (reference sequence). The CDR3 extends over 15 amino acids. The CDR3 loop is CASSHLSAGWGGYTF. CDR3 DNA sequence: TGTGCCAGCAGCCACCTCAGCGCGGGGTGGGGGGGCTACACCTTC.

The chain links TRBV10-2 to TRBJ2-7; D remains ambiguous. Germline lookup yields CDR1 WSHSY and CDR2 SAAADI. Trimming shortened V by 3 bases and J by 3 bases, and 12 bases separated the two germline ends. The CDR3 is 14 residues long. CDR3 amino acids: CASSEAGSRYEQYF. CDR3 in DNA: TGCGCCAGCAGTGAAGCCGGCAGCCGCTACGAGCAGTACTTC.

This clonotype has only a few counts. This sequence joins TRBV27 and TRBJ2-7, with TRBD2 matching 7 bases. Germline V gene data show CDR1 as MNHEY and CDR2 as SMNVEV (reference sequence). Trimming cost V 6 bases and J 6 bases; bases outside gene matches: 14. The CDR3 runs 15 residues. The CDR3 is CASRLGGGGLGEQYF. In nucleotides, the CDR3 is TGTGCCAGCAGATTGGGGGGGGGTGGTTTGGGCGAGCAGTACTTC.

Only a few counts were recorded for this clonotype. The chain carries TRBV7-2 and TRBJ2-4, with a tentative D call TRBD2 (6 bases). Deletions cut 4 bases from V and 1 base from J, with 8 bases between. The CDR3 consists of 14 residues. The germline V gene encodes CDR1 SGHTA and CDR2 FQGNSA. The CDR3 DNA is TGTGCCAGCAGCTCTGGGGGGGCCAAAAACATTCAGTACTTC. Protein sequence: CASSSGGAKNIQYF. Complete variable domain (other parts from reference TRBV7-2 and TRBJ2-4): GAGVSQSPSNKVTEKGKDVELRCDPISGHTALYWYRQSLGQGLEFLIYFQGNSAPDKSGLPSDRFSAERTGGSVSTLTIQRTQQEDSAVYLCASSSGGAKNIQYFGAGTRLSVL.

The chain joins TRBV20-1 to TRBJ2-1; 13 bases map to TRBD2. V trimming: 5 bases; J trimming: 0 bases; junction bases outside the gene matches: 4. The germline CDR1 and CDR2 sequences are DFQATT and SNEGSKA (reference sequence). The CDR3 has 16 residues. The CDR3: CSAPGTSGISYNEQFF. The DNA of the CDR3 is TGCAGTGCTCCGGGGACTAGCGGGATCTCCTACAATGAGCAGTTCTTC.

In this sample, this clonotype turned up a few times. This sequence joins TRBV29-1 and TRBJ1-2; D is uncertain. In germline, CDR1 is SQVTM, CDR2 ANQGSEA. The CDR3 contains 10 residues. V was clipped by 3 bases and J by 8 bases, with 7 bases between them. CDR3 in amino acids: CSVEGRGYTF. For the CDR3, the DNA is TGCAGCGTTGAGGGAAGAGGCTACACCTTC. Full variable domain (rest looked up from reference TRBV29-1 and TRBJ1-2): SAVISQKPSRDICQRGTSLTIQCQVDSQVTMMFWYRQQPGQSLTLIATANQGSEATYESGFVIDKFPISRPNLTFSTLTVSNMSPEDSSIYLCSVEGRGYTFGSGTRLTVV.

The chain combines TRBV29-1 with TRBJ2-5, with D maybe TRBD2 (5 bases). The CDR3 covers 13 residues. Germline V gene lookup returns CDR1 SQVTM and CDR2 ANQGSEA. Between the trimmed V and J ends, which lost 4 bases and 5 bases, there was a span of 14 bases. CDR3 coding DNA: TGCAGCGTTGCCCGGGGAATGGCGGAGACCCAGTACTTC. Amino acid sequence: CSVARGMAETQYF.

This clonotype has a handful of counts. This chain links TRBV30 with TRBJ1-1, with no clear D. V was trimmed by 0 bases and J by 8 bases, leaving 16 bases between them. Germline lookup yields CDR1 GTSNPN and CDR2 SVGIG (reference sequence). This CDR3 has 14 residues. Here the CDR3 DNA reads TGTGCCTGGAGTGTACGTGGGGTTGTAGGAGAAGCTTTCTTT. Translation: CAWSVRGVVGEAFF.

The chain has TRBV2 and TRBJ2-5; no definite D call. There are 14 residues in the CDR3. Trimming removed 6 bases from V and 5 bases from J, with 16 bases in between. Germline CDR1 reads SNHLY; CDR2 reads FYNNEI. The CDR3 loop is CASRKEQLEETQYF. The CDR3, as DNA: TGTGCCAGCAGAAAGGAACAGCTGGAGGAGACCCAGTACTTC.

This clonotype was seen a few times. The rearrangement uses TRBV20-1 and TRBJ2-3; 10 positions match TRBD2. After removal of 6 bases from V and 3 bases from J, the junction contained 12 bases not matched to a gene. Looked up from germline, CDR1 is DFQATT and CDR2 is SNEGSKA (reference sequence). The CDR3 is 16 amino acids. CDR3 region: CSATPSGRVGTDTQYF. CDR3 coding DNA: TGCAGTGCAACGCCTAGCGGGAGAGTGGGGACAGATACGCAGTATTTT.

V gene TRBV9 combines with J gene TRBJ1-1; a weak D match, TRBD1 (5 bases). Trimming pared 0 bases from V and 1 base from J, leaving 7 bases between. The CDR3 covers 14 residues. In germline, CDR1 is SGDLS, CDR2 YYNGEE. As DNA, the CDR3 is TGTGCCAGCAGCGTAGCACAGGCGAACACTGAAGCTTTCTTT. Translating it yields CASSVAQANTEAFF.